This T cell receptor (beta chain) was sequenced for a study of beta chain features in type 1 diabetes. Trimming took 1 base from V and 6 from J; bases not matched to a gene: 8. The length of the CDR3 is 16 residues. Germline CDR1 SGHTA, CDR2 FQGNSA. This clone was seen only once. The target antigen is unknown. Study-level points and caveats: VDJ junctions from type 1 diabetes patients carried fewer insertions and larger deletions. Type 1 diabetes patients had moderately but significantly shorter TCRB CDR3s in all four CD4+ subsets. There was no resolution here of whether HLA type influences TCRB rearrangement. Naive, central memory and Treg TCRB repertoires seemed to resemble each other more closely in patients than they did in healthy donors.

Using CD45RO/CCR7/CD25/CD127/CD95/CD27, CD4+ naive, central memory, regulatory and stem cell-like memory cells were sorted. Since all of the isolated RNA was reverse transcribed, expressed TCRB transcripts were what got sequenced. Profiling relied on immunoSEQ multiplex PCR, and the TCRdb table lists in-frame clones only, not all of them. In the table there are around 110,000 clones, less than 20% of which are singletons. This sequence was found in a man aged 25-45 years with type 1 diabetes. The specimen was central memory CD4+ T cells from blood. The chain combines TRBV7-2 with TRBJ2-5; 10 bases are shared with TRBD1. The CDR3, as DNA: TGTGCCAGCAGCTTAGTCAAGACAGGGGGCGGAAAGACCCAGTACTTC. Translating it yields CASSLVKTGGGKTQYF.